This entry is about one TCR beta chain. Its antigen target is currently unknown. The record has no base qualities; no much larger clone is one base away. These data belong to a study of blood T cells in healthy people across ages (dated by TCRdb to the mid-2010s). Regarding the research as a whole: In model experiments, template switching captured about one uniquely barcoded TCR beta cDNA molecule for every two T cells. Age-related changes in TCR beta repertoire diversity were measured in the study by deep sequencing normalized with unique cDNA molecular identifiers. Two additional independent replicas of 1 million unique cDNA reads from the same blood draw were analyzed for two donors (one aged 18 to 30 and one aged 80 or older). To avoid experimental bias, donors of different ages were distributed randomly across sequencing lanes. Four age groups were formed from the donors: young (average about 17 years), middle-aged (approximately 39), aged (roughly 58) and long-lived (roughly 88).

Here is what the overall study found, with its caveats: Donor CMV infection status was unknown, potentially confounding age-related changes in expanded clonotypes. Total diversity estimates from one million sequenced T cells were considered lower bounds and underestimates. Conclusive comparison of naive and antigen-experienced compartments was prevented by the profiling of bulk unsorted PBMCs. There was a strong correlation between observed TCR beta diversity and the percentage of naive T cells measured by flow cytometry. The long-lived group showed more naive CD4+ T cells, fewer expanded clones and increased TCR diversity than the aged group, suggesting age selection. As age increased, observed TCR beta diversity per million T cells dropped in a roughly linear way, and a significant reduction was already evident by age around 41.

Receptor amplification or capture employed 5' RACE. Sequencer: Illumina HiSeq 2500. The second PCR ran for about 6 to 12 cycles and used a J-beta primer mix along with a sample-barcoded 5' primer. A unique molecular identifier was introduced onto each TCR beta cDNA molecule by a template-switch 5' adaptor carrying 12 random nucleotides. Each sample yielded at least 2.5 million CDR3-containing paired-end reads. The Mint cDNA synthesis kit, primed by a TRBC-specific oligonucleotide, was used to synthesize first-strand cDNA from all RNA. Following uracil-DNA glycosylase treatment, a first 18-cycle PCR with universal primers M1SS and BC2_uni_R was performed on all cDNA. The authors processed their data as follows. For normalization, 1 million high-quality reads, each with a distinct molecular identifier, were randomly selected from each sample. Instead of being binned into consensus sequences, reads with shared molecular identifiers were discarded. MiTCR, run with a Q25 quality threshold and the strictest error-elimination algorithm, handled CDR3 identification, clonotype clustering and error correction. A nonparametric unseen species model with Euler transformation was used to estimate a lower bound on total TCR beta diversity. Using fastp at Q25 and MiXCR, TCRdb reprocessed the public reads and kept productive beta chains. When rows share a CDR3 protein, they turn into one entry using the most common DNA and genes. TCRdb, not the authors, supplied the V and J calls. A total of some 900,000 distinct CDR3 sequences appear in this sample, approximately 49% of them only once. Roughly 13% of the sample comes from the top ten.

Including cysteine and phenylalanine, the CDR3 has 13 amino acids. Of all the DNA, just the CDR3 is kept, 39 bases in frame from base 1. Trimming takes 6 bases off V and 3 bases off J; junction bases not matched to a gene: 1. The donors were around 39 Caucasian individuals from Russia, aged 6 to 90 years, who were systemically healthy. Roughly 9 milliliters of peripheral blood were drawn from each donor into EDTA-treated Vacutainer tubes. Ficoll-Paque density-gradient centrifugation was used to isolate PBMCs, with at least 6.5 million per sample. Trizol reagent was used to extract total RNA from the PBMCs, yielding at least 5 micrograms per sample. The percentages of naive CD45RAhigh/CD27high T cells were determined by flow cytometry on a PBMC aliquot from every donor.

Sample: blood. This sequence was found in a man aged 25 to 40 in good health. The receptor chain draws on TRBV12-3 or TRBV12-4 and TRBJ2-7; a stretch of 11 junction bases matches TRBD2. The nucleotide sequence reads TGTGCCAGCAGGGGGACTAGCGGCTACGAGCAGTACTTC. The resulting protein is CASRGTSGYEQYF.